A single sample is the source of the 15 T cell receptor beta chains below, sequenced in a study of early T cells in non-severe SARS-CoV-2 infection. In TCRdb, the 5' RACE reads were re-called with MiXCR into one record per CDR3 protein. The sample shows 30,000 to 35,000 distinct CDR3 sequences, around 5.7% of them seen only once. Sequences were obtained from whole blood. The receptors shown here come from an adult who was a healthcare worker with PCR-confirmed SARS-CoV-2 infection or an uninfected control (not recorded which).

This clonotype came up many times. The rearrangement joins TRBV7-2 to TRBJ2-3; the match to TRBD2 covers 11 bases. CDR3 size: 13 residues. Per germline, CDR1 SGHTA and CDR2 FQGNSA. With V trimmed by 6 bases and J by 9 bases, 5 bases remained unmatched. Here the CDR3 DNA reads TGTGCCAGCAGGGGGACTAGCGGAGGGACGCAGTATTTT. Translated, it gives CASRGTSGGTQYF.

The rearrangement links TRBV7-2 to TRBJ1-5; D perhaps matches TRBD1 (5 bases). V lost 3 bases, J lost 2 bases, and 11 bases lay in between. CDR3 size: 15 residues. Germline V gene sequence: CDR1 SGHTA, CDR2 FQGNSA. CDR3 protein: CASSLGGSRNQPQHF. The CDR3 region has the DNA TGTGCCAGCAGCTTGGGGGGGTCCCGCAATCAGCCCCAGCATTTT.

A few counts support this clonotype. The V and J genes are TRBV6-5 and TRBJ2-7, with TRBD2 matching over 9 bases. With 6 bases clipped from V and 6 bases from J, the junction kept 3 bases outside the gene matches. Germline loops: CDR1 MNHEY, CDR2 SVGAGI. The CDR3 length is 12 residues. This chain's CDR3 is CASRGLAGEQYV. CDR3 DNA: TGTGCCAGCAGGGGACTAGCAGGCGAGCAGTACGTC.

This clonotype was counted ten times or more. V gene TRBV7-9 combines with J gene TRBJ2-5, with 9 bases fitting TRBD1. This CDR3 region has 14 residues. Germline loops: CDR1 SEHNR, CDR2 FQNEAQ (reference sequence). The ends lost 5 bases at V and 4 bases at J; junction bases unmatched: 5. CDR3: CASSDRTGVETQYF. CDR3 nucleotide sequence: TGTGCCAGCAGCGACCGGACAGGGGTAGAGACCCAGTACTTC. Full variable domain (outside the CDR3, taken from reference TRBV7-9 and TRBJ2-5): DTGVSQNPRHKITKRGQNVTFRCDPISEHNRLYWYRQTLGQGPEFLTYFQNEAQLEKSRLLSDRFSAERPKGSFSTLEIQRTEQGDSAMYLCASSDRTGVETQYFGPGTRLLVL.

This clonotype was seen many times. V usage is TRBV9 and J usage is TRBJ2-5, with 8 bases aligning to TRBD2. The CDR3 has 17 residues. Trimming at V came to 1 base and at J to 2 bases, leaving 10 bases not matched to a gene. In germline, CDR1 is SGDLS, CDR2 YYNGEE. The CDR3 DNA sequence: TGTGCCAGCAGCGTAACCAGCGGGAGAGGGGGGCAAGAGACCCAGTACTTC. Its translation is CASSVTSGRGGQETQYF.

This clonotype was recorded at least ten times. The genes are TRBV29-1 and TRBJ2-3; D unclear. With 5 bases removed from V and 0 bases from J, the gap between germline ends came to 6 bases. The CDR3 contains 12 residues. Germline CDR1 reads SQVTM; CDR2 reads ANQGSEA. The chain's CDR3 is CSVSTSTDTQYF. CDR3 sequence (DNA): TGCAGCGTTTCGACTAGCACAGATACGCAGTATTTT.

This clonotype was seen at least ten times. This chain links TRBV15 with TRBJ1-1; tentative D call: TRBD1 (5 bases). Per the germline V gene, CDR1 is LNHNV and CDR2 is YYDKDF (reference sequence). The CDR3 is 15 residues long. Trimming left V 3 bases short and J 1 base short, with 12 bases between. CDR3 loop: CATSSSGGPNTEAFF. The CDR3 nucleotides read TGTGCCACCAGCAGCTCGGGGGGACCGAACACTGAAGCTTTCTTT.

There are a few counts of this clonotype. The chain recombines TRBV4-1 with TRBJ1-3; no clear D. V was cut by 0 bases and J by 0 bases, with 12 bases left in between. The CDR3 sequence is 17 residues long. In germline, CDR1 is MGHRA, CDR2 YSYEKL. In DNA form, the CDR3 reads TGCGCCAGCAGCCAAGATCCTAACCGAAGCTCTGGAAACACCATATATTTT. It specifies CASSQDPNRSSGNTIYF.

This clonotype has at least ten counts. The chain combines TRBV12-3 or TRBV12-4 with TRBJ2-4; TRBD2 matches at 11 bases. The CDR3 totals 17 residues. Trimming took 5 bases from V and 6 from J; bases not matched to a gene: 12. CDR3 bases: TGTGCCAGCAGTCCGCTAGCGGGAGGAAGTAACTCAAACATTCAGTACTTC. Its protein is CASSPLAGGSNSNIQYF.

This clonotype appeared many times. The genes are TRBV20-1 and TRBJ1-4; D call uncertain. Germline-derived CDR1 and CDR2 are DFQATT and SNEGSKA (reference sequence). V was shortened by 3 bases and J by 5 bases, with 13 bases between the two germline ends. This CDR3 is built from 14 residues. This CDR3 is CSASVMRKNEKLFF. In DNA form, the CDR3 reads TGCAGTGCTAGTGTCATGAGAAAAAATGAAAAACTGTTTTTT.

This clonotype has a count of ten or more. This chain uses TRBV6-5 with TRBJ2-1; 7 bases match TRBD2. Germline CDR1 is MNHEY and CDR2 is SVGAGI. The CDR3 totals 15 residues. The trim removed 4 bases at V and 1 base at J, leaving 4 bases unmatched. The CDR3: CASSSAGESYNEQFF. CDR3 bases: TGTGCCAGCAGTTCGGCGGGAGAGTCCTACAATGAGCAGTTCTTC.

This clonotype occurred many times. The rearrangement joins TRBV20-1 to TRBJ1-5, with 7 bases fitting TRBD1. This CDR3 has 13 amino acids. Germline V gives CDR1 DFQATT, CDR2 SNEGSKA (reference sequence). Germline trimming cut 5 bases from V and 7 bases from J; bases unmatched to any gene: 8. CDR3 sequence (DNA): TGCAGTGCTGGAGGGACAGCTCCGCAGCCCCAGCATTTT. It specifies CSAGGTAPQPQHF.

The V gene is TRBV24-1, the J gene TRBJ2-2; perhaps TRBD1 as D (6 bases). V shed 10 bases and J shed 6 bases, with 20 bases lying between them. This CDR3 is built from 15 residues. Germline V gene lookup returns CDR1 KGHDR and CDR2 SFDVKD. The CDR3 is CATGAPRGVAGELFF. DNA of the CDR3: TGTGCCACAGGAGCCCCCAGGGGAGTCGCCGGGGAGCTGTTTTTT.

This clonotype came up many times. V and J are TRBV11-2 and TRBJ2-1; a weak D match, TRBD1 (6 bases). The CDR3 runs to 16 residues. V shed 6 bases and J shed 5 bases, with 20 bases lying between them. Germline-derived CDR1 and CDR2 are SGHAT and FQNNGV. CDR3: CASRPTAGTSHNEQFF. CDR3 bases: TGTGCCAGCAGACCGACTGCCGGGACATCTCACAATGAGCAGTTCTTC.

There are many counts of this clonotype. This rearrangement joins TRBV9 to TRBJ1-1; no definite D call. Germline V CDR1 and CDR2: SGDLS, YYNGEE. V was cut by 0 bases and J by 6 bases, with 9 bases left in between. This CDR3 is built from 13 residues. This CDR3 is CASSVVGNAEAFF. DNA of the CDR3: TGTGCCAGCAGCGTAGTAGGGAATGCTGAAGCTTTCTTT.